This record looks at one TCR beta chain sequence and its context. The record originates from a study of blood T cell repertoires in COVID-19. Study-wide context: Material from acute and convalescent COVID-19 was sourced from the United States, Italy and Spain. The analysed material was cDNA or gDNA that came from T cells, B-cell-depleted T cells, or PBMCs.

Original processing methods: Amplification of reference gene primers provided the estimated nucleated cell counts. Method: immunoSEQ multiplex PCR; TCRdb's copy keeps in-frame clones and lacks some. From that table come the V and J calls and clone size; the DNA was used to work out D and trimming. The sample includes some 120,000 clones, about 80% of them seen just once. The trim removed 6 bases at V and 8 bases at J, leaving 8 bases unmatched. This CDR3 is built from 13 residues. In germline, CDR1 is MNHEY, CDR2 SVGAGI. Material for sequencing was peripheral blood. The receptor comes from a human donor in a cohort sampled during active COVID-19. This chain links TRBV6-5 with TRBJ2-7, with 9 bases fitting TRBD2. CDR3 protein: CASRIAGDPKQYF. The CDR3 DNA follows: TGTGCCAGCAGAATAGCGGGGGACCCTAAGCAGTACTTC.